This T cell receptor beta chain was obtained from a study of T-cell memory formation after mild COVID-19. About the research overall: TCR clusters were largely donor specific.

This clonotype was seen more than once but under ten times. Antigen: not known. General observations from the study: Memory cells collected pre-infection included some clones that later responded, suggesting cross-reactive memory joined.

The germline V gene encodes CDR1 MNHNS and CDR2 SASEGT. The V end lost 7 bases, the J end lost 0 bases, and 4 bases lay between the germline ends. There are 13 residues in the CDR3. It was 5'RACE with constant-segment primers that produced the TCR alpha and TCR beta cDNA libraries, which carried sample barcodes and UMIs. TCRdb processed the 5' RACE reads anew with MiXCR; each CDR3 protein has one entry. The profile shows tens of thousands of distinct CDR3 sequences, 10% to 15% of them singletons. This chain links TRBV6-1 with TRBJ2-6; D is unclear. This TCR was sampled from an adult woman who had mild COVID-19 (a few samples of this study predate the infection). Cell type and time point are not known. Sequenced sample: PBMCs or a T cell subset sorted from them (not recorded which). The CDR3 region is CASKVSGANVLTF. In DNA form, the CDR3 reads TGTGCCAGCAAAGTCTCTGGGGCCAACGTCCTGACTTTC.